This T cell receptor (beta chain) was captured in a study of blood T cells in healthy people across ages. Germline CDR1 and CDR2: SGHRS and YFSETQ. With 2 bases clipped from V and 5 bases from J, the junction kept 14 bases outside the gene matches. The CDR3 covers 18 residues. Each sample yielded at least 5.5 micrograms of PBMC total RNA. Sample-barcoded 5' priming and a J-beta primer mix drove a second PCR of roughly 6 to 12 cycles. Each CDR3 protein is one row after TCRdb ran MiXCR on the 5' RACE reads. This sample has under 1,000,000 distinct CDR3 sequences, with around 36% found just once. The receptor was isolated from a man aged 18 to 29 in good health. Input material: blood. The chain is built from TRBV5-1 and TRBJ2-3, with TRBD1 matching over 10 bases. CDR3 residues: CASSLGRPGTGVVDTQYF. Written as DNA, the CDR3 is TGCGCCAGCAGCTTAGGCCGCCCCGGGACAGGGGTGGTAGATACGCAGTATTTT.